This section outlines one T cell receptor beta chain sequence together with its context. This entry is derived from a study of blood T cell repertoires in COVID-19. Turning to the study itself: The United States, Italy and Spain provided the acute and convalescent COVID-19 samples. The cDNA or gDNA used as material had been derived from T cells, B-cell-depleted T cells, or PBMCs.

How the authors handled the data: Estimation of nucleated cell counts relied on the amplification of reference gene primers. TCRdb keeps only in-frame clones here, not all; method: immunoSEQ multiplex PCR. The V and J calls and clone size were taken over from that table, and D and trimming were inferred from the DNA. The sample carries over 200,000 clones, around 90% recorded once. The CDR3 runs to 14 residues. CDR1 is KGHSH and CDR2 is LQKENI in the germline V gene. The V segment lost 5 bases and the J segment 6 bases; nucleotides outside the gene matches: 9. Material for sequencing was peripheral blood. The chain combines TRBV18 with TRBJ1-2; 7 bases agree with TRBD1. The receptor's source is a human donor in a cohort sampled during active COVID-19. The CDR3 reads CASSGQTGADGYTF. In DNA form, the CDR3 reads TGTGCCAGCTCAGGGCAAACAGGGGCGGATGGCTACACCTTC.